Listed here are 21 T cell receptor beta chains from one sample, sequenced in a study of human T cells and chemical hapten exposure. This sample's time point: pre-sensitization, week 0. Treatment of the sample: therapeutic diphenylcyclopropenone sensitization with weekly scalp DPC. In TCRdb, the RACE reads were re-called with MiXCR into one record per CDR3 protein. The sample consists of under 110,000 distinct CDR3 sequences, approximately 12% of them appearing once. The sequencing here drew on whole blood, taken in connection with sensitization to the hapten diphenylcyclopropenone (DPC). The receptors here all came from a woman aged 45-65 years with alopecia areata. Some clones in this sample may be carry-over from other donors' samples.

This chain links TRBV14 with TRBJ2-2; 7 bases agree with TRBD1. Germline CDR1 SGHDN, CDR2 FVKESK. Germline trimming cut 3 bases from V and 2 bases from J; bases unmatched to any gene: 6. This CDR3 has 16 amino acids. CDR3 region: CASSQRTGFNTGELFF. The CDR3 region has the DNA TGTGCCAGCAGCCAGAGGACAGGCTTCAACACCGGGGAGCTGTTTTTT.

This chain uses TRBV6-5 with TRBJ1-2; D gene ambiguous. The germline V gene has CDR1 MNHEY and CDR2 SVGAGI. The CDR3 extends over 12 amino acids. With 8 bases removed from V and 0 bases from J, the gap between germline ends came to 7 bases. The CDR3 DNA reads TGTGCCAGCGTAGGGACTAACTATGGCTACACCTTC. Its translation: CASVGTNYGYTF.

This chain links TRBV2 with TRBJ2-7; the D call may be TRBD1 or TRBD2 (5 bases each). V was shortened by 5 bases and J by 3 bases, with 14 bases between the two germline ends. The germline V gene encodes CDR1 SNHLY and CDR2 FYNNEI. The CDR3 extends over 14 amino acids. The CDR3 region is CASSMAGTLYEQYF. CDR3 sequence (DNA): TGTGCCAGCAGTATGGCAGGGACCCTCTACGAGCAGTACTTC.

Ten or more counts support this clonotype. In DNA, the CDR3 is TGTGCCAGCAGCCTAAGACGGGGGGAGTATTCGGAGACCCAGTACTTC. It codes for CASSLRRGEYSETQYF. The chain couples TRBV7-2 to TRBJ2-5, with 7 bases matching TRBD2. Germline V gene sequence: CDR1 SGHTA, CDR2 FQGNSA. Unmatched junction bases numbered 14, after V lost 5 bases and J lost 5 bases. The CDR3 has 16 amino acids.

This clonotype has a handful of counts. The chain uses TRBV6-2 or TRBV6-3 and TRBJ2-5; the D gene is possibly TRBD1 (5 bases). Trimming took off 0 bases at V and 5 bases at J, with 13 bases between the two ends. From germline, CDR1 is MNHEY and CDR2 SVGEGT. The CDR3 runs to 15 residues. The CDR3 nucleotides are TGTGCCAGCAGTTACTCGATAGGGGTGCGGGAGACCCAGTACTTC. It is translated as CASSYSIGVRETQYF.

This clonotype showed up just a few times. The rearrangement uses TRBV7-9 and TRBJ2-7; D may be TRBD1 (6 bases). With 3 bases removed from V and 6 bases from J, the gap between germline ends came to 9 bases. The CDR3 is 12 residues long. Germline-derived CDR1 and CDR2 are SEHNR and FQNEAQ (reference sequence). CDR3 DNA: TGTGCCAGCAGCTTGGGGGCAACCGAGCAGTACTTC. This sequence encodes CASSLGATEQYF.

This clonotype was observed a few times. The chain carries TRBV5-6 and TRBJ1-2; D is possibly TRBD1 (5 bases). Trimming removed 2 bases at V and 6 bases at J, with 14 bases between. The CDR3 sequence is 14 residues long. CDR1 and CDR2 (germline): SGHDT, YYEEEE. CDR3 bases: TGTGCCAGCAGCTTCAGACAGTCCAGGCATGGCTACACCTTC. This encodes CASSFRQSRHGYTF.

The chain couples TRBV2 to TRBJ1-1; a weak D match, TRBD1 (5 bases). Germline V lookup: CDR1 SNHLY, CDR2 FYNNEI. The length of the CDR3 is 13 residues. Trimming took off 11 bases at V and 5 bases at J, with 18 bases between the two ends. The CDR3 coding sequence is TGTGCCGAGGGTGCAGGGCCGGGGACTGAAGCTTTCTTT. It specifies CAEGAGPGTEAFF.

The V and J genes are TRBV7-9 and TRBJ1-2; D is possibly TRBD1 (5 bases). From germline, CDR1 is SEHNR and CDR2 FQNEAQ (reference sequence). V lost 5 bases, J lost 8 bases, and 24 bases lay in between. The CDR3 runs to 16 residues. CDR3 amino acids: CASSPQGGTPTLGYTF. The CDR3 bases are TGTGCCAGCAGCCCCCAAGGCGGGACCCCCACGCTCGGCTACACCTTC.

J is TRBJ2-3 and V is TRBV2, with TRBD1 matching 9 bases. The CDR3 totals 15 residues. Germline V gene lookup returns CDR1 SNHLY and CDR2 FYNNEI. V was pared by 5 bases and J by 2 bases, with 5 bases of the junction left unmatched. The CDR3 loop is CASSPTGGDTDTQYF. The CDR3 nucleotides read TGTGCCAGCAGTCCGACAGGGGGAGACACAGATACGCAGTATTTT.

This chain joins TRBV11-2 and TRBJ2-6; D gene ambiguous. CDR1 is SGHAT and CDR2 is FQNNGV in the germline V gene. V was cut by 5 bases and J by 0 bases, with 8 bases left in between. The CDR3 covers 15 residues. The CDR3 loop is CASSRQPSGANVLTF. CDR3 DNA sequence: TGTGCCAGCAGCCGCCAGCCCTCTGGGGCCAACGTCCTGACTTTC.

The chain is built from TRBV4-1 and TRBJ2-7; no clear D gene. The V end lost 1 base, the J end lost 3 bases, and 10 bases lay between the germline ends. The CDR3 runs to 14 residues. The V gene's germline CDR1 is MGHRA and CDR2 YSYEKL. Here the CDR3 reads CASSQGLIYYEQYF. In nucleotides, the CDR3 is TGCGCCAGCAGCCAAGGCCTCATCTACTACGAGCAGTACTTC.

The chain is built from TRBV6-6 and TRBJ1-5, with 9 bases lining up with TRBD1. V lost 0 bases to trimming and J lost 4 bases; unmatched junction nucleotides: 4. The CDR3 extends over 16 amino acids. The germline gives CDR1 MNHNY, CDR2 SVGAGI (reference sequence). The CDR3 DNA reads TGTGCCAGCAGTTACTCGCGGACAGGGGAGAATCAGCCCCAGCATTTT. Protein sequence: CASSYSRTGENQPQHF.

The sample holds a few counts of this clonotype. The chain uses TRBV6-6 and TRBJ1-6; TRBD1 aligns across 7 bases. Looked up from germline, CDR1 is MNHNY and CDR2 is SVGAGI (reference sequence). V was clipped by 6 bases and J by 8 bases; unmatched bases: 7. The CDR3 runs to 14 residues. Written as DNA, the CDR3 is TGTGCCAGCAGATCACAGGGGTTGGATTCACCCCTCCACTTT. Translating it yields CASRSQGLDSPLHF.

This clonotype was found a few times. The CDR3 nucleotides are TGTGCCAGCAGCTTAGAGGCAGGGCTTTTGAACACTGAAGCTTTCTTT. It specifies CASSLEAGLLNTEAFF. The chain employs TRBV7-9 and TRBJ1-1; maybe TRBD1 (5 bases). V lost 1 base and J lost 0, with 12 bases in between. CDR1 is SEHNR and CDR2 is FQNEAQ in the germline V gene (reference sequence). The CDR3 contains 16 residues.

This clonotype was counted many times. The V and J genes are TRBV20-1 and TRBJ2-7, with D uncertain. The germline gives CDR1 DFQATT, CDR2 SNEGSKA (reference sequence). The V gene lost 4 bases and the J gene lost 1 base, with 11 bases spanning the gap. The CDR3 loop spans 13 amino acids. The CDR3 loop is CSAIGRNSYEQYF. The CDR3, as DNA: TGCAGTGCTATAGGCAGGAATTCCTACGAGCAGTACTTC.

V gene TRBV28 combines with J gene TRBJ1-6; 9 nucleotides agree with TRBD1. The CDR3 spans 16 residues. Germline CDR1 is MDHEN and CDR2 is SYDVKM. The V segment lost 9 bases and the J segment 0 bases; nucleotides outside the gene matches: 6. The DNA of the CDR3 is TGTGCCAGTCAGACAGGGGGAAACTCCTATAATTCACCCCTCCACTTT. It encodes CASQTGGNSYNSPLHF. Full variable domain (outside the CDR3, taken from reference TRBV28 and TRBJ1-6): DVKVTQSSRYLVKRTGEKVFLECVQDMDHENMFWYRQDPGLGLRLIYFSYDVKMKEKGDIPEGYSVSREKKERFSLILESASTNQTSMYLCASQTGGNSYNSPLHFGNGTRLTVT.

This clonotype was observed a handful of times. This chain links TRBV18 with TRBJ2-7, with D perhaps TRBD2 (6 bases). V was cut by 6 bases and J by 7 bases, with 13 bases left in between. Germline loops: CDR1 KGHSH, CDR2 LQKENI. The CDR3 consists of 12 residues. CDR3 coding DNA: TGTGCCAGCTCGTCTGGGGGGTTGGAGCAGTACTTC. It codes for CASSSGGLEQYF.

This sequence joins TRBV5-1 and TRBJ1-1; no firm D call. From germline, CDR1 is SGHRS and CDR2 YFSETQ. V was cut by 0 bases and J by 7 bases, with 13 bases left in between. The CDR3 runs to 14 residues. The CDR3 bases are TGCGCCAGCAGCTTGGGCAACCGGGAGAATGAAGCTTTCTTT. It specifies CASSLGNRENEAFF.

This clonotype has more than one count but fewer than ten. In DNA, the CDR3 is TGTGCCAGCAGCGTAAAGAAGGGGGAAATCTCCTACAATGAGCAGTTCTTC. Protein: CASSVKKGEISYNEQFF. The V and J genes are TRBV9 and TRBJ2-1, with TRBD1 as a possible D gene (6 bases). Deletions cut 1 base from V and 0 bases from J, with 14 bases between. Germline CDR1 is SGDLS and CDR2 is YYNGEE. The CDR3 covers 17 residues.

The table lists this clonotype with many counts. The chain couples TRBV19 to TRBJ1-5, with 9 nucleotides matching TRBD1. From germline, CDR1 is LNHDA and CDR2 SQIVND (reference sequence). The CDR3 runs to 16 residues. The trim removed 1 base at V and 4 bases at J, leaving 5 bases unmatched. CDR3 DNA sequence: TGTGCCAGTAGTATAGGGACAGGGGCCACGAATCAGCCCCAGCATTTT. Translation gives CASSIGTGATNQPQHF.